This passage covers 2 T cell receptor beta chains from one sample sequenced in a study of blood T cell repertoires in COVID-19. Some clones are missing from TCRdb's copy, which holds only in-frame ones; the method was immunoSEQ multiplex PCR. The sample contains roughly 180,000 clones, 75% to 90% of which appear only once. Sequenced: PBMCs or T cells enriched from blood (not recorded which). The receptors come from a woman in her 30s who had recovered from COVID-19.

This chain uses TRBV4-3 with TRBJ1-6; D not certain. Trimming shortened V by 0 bases and J by 10 bases, and 19 bases separated the two germline ends. Germline V gene data show CDR1 as LGHNA and CDR2 as YSLEER. The CDR3 is 17 residues long. The CDR3 sequence: CASSQDGANPERSPLHF. The CDR3 DNA follows: TGCGCCAGCAGCCAAGACGGAGCAAATCCAGAAAGATCACCCCTCCACTTT.

The V call is TRBV30, the J call TRBJ2-2, with D possibly matching TRBD1 (6 bases). CDR1 is GTSNPN and CDR2 is SVGIG in the germline V gene (reference sequence). Trimming took 2 bases from V and 3 from J, leaving 13 bases between them. CDR3 length: 15 amino acids. This CDR3 reads CAWSTGPLDTGELFF. CDR3 sequence (DNA): TGTGCCTGGAGTACAGGGCCCTTGGACACCGGGGAGCTGTTTTTT.